Shown below are 9 T cell receptor beta chains from a single sample sequenced in a study of cytomegalovirus exposure and HLA in healthy donors. PCR used 60 Vbeta primers and 13 Jbeta primers. The method was immunoSEQ multiplex PCR; TCRdb's version includes in-frame clones alone and lacks a portion of them. The repertoire consists of approximately 150,000 clones, with about 80% occurring once and the leading ten covering roughly 3.6%. Sequencing was done on a sample of PBMCs. The receptors here all came from a man aged 25 to 40 in good health and CMV-seropositive.

This clone was found a few times. The chain employs TRBV7-2 and TRBJ2-7, with D perhaps matching TRBD2 (5 bases). CDR1 and CDR2 (germline): SGHTA, FQGNSA. The V gene lost 5 bases and the J gene lost 1 base, with 9 bases spanning the gap. The CDR3 loop spans 13 amino acids. CDR3 nucleotides: TGTGCCAGCAGCCAAAGGAGGTCCTACGAGCAGTACTTC. Translating it yields CASSQRRSYEQYF. The full variable domain, completed using reference TRBV7-2 and TRBJ2-7, is GAGVSQSPSNKVTEKGKDVELRCDPISGHTALYWYRQSLGQGLEFLIYFQGNSAPDKSGLPSDRFSAERTGGSVSTLTIQRTQQEDSAVYLCASSQRRSYEQYFGPGTRLTVT.

This clone turned up a few times. The chain uses TRBV9 and TRBJ2-5, with TRBD2 matching over 10 bases. Germline CDR1 is SGDLS and CDR2 is YYNGEE. The J segment lost 1 base and the V segment lost 1 base, leaving 4 bases of the junction unmatched. The CDR3 is 16 residues long. For the CDR3, the DNA is TGTGCCAGCAGCGTATTTACTAGCGGGACCCAAGAGACCCAGTACTTC. Encoded protein: CASSVFTSGTQETQYF.

V usage is TRBV2 and J usage is TRBJ2-5; D gene uncertain. Per germline, CDR1 SNHLY and CDR2 FYNNEI. V dropped 8 bases and J dropped 0 bases, with 4 bases sitting between them. The CDR3 has 11 residues. The CDR3 loop reads CASAYQETQYF. In DNA, the CDR3 is TGTGCCAGCGCGTACCAAGAGACCCAGTACTTC.

CDR3 region: CASSDLGGTGRNQPQHF. Here the CDR3 DNA reads TGTGCCAGCAGTGATCTGGGTGGGACAGGTAGAAATCAGCCCCAGCATTTT. The J gene is TRBJ1-5, the V gene TRBV6-1; 8 positions match TRBD1. V trimming: 3 bases; J trimming: 4 bases; junction bases outside the gene matches: 11. Looked up from germline, CDR1 is MNHNS and CDR2 is SASEGT. CDR3 length: 17 amino acids.

The rearrangement uses TRBV5-4 and TRBJ2-2; tentatively, D is TRBD1 (5 bases). V was pared by 3 bases and J by 6 bases, with 6 bases between. This CDR3 is built from 12 residues. Germline loops: CDR1 SGHNT, CDR2 YYREEE (reference sequence). CDR3 residues: CASSWGAGELFF. CDR3 DNA: TGTGCCAGCAGCTGGGGCGCCGGGGAGCTGTTTTTT.

For the CDR3, the DNA is TGTGCCAGCAGCTTCGCTGGGGGACTGGGAAACACCATATATTTT. Protein product: CASSFAGGLGNTIYF. The genes are TRBV7-2 and TRBJ1-3; the D gene is possibly TRBD1 (5 bases). Germline-derived CDR1 and CDR2 are SGHTA and FQGNSA. The CDR3 runs 15 residues. The V gene lost 3 bases and the J gene lost 4 bases, with 13 bases spanning the gap.

The chain links TRBV5-4 to TRBJ2-3; TRBD2 agrees at 9 bases. The CDR3 totals 17 residues. Per germline, CDR1 SGHNT and CDR2 YYREEE (reference sequence). V trimming: 4 bases; J trimming: 5 bases; junction bases outside the gene matches: 14. In DNA, the CDR3 is TGTGCCAGCAGCCCGAGGGGGCGGGGGGGCTTCGGAGATACGCAGTATTTT. Translation: CASSPRGRGGFGDTQYF.

V usage is TRBV5-1 and J usage is TRBJ2-3, with D possibly matching TRBD1 (6 bases). The germline V and J ends were trimmed by 6 bases and 6 bases, with 14 bases remaining between them. This CDR3 is built from 13 residues. CDR1 SGHRS and CDR2 YFSETQ come from the germline V gene. The CDR3: CASTEQGLDTQYF. CDR3 DNA sequence: TGCGCCAGCACGGAGCAGGGGCTGGATACGCAGTATTTT.

The rearrangement joins TRBV19 to TRBJ2-5; 13 nucleotides align to TRBD2. The CDR3 consists of 15 residues. Trimming removed 5 bases from V and 4 bases from J; junction bases left unmatched: 4. The germline V gene has CDR1 LNHDA and CDR2 SQIVND (reference sequence). The CDR3 spells CASSQLAGGLETQYF. CDR3 bases: TGTGCCAGTAGTCAACTAGCGGGGGGGTTAGAGACCCAGTACTTC.